This T cell receptor beta chain emerged from a study of blood T cell repertoires in COVID-19. As processed by the authors: Amplified reference gene primers provided the basis for estimating nucleated cell counts. Using immunoSEQ multiplex PCR, the repertoire was profiled, and TCRdb retains in-frame clones only, with some absent. That table gives V, J and clone size, and the DNA gave D and trimming. The sample includes approximately 150,000 clones, 88% of them seen just once. CDR3 length equals 16 residues. The V end lost 5 bases, the J end lost 7 bases, and 20 bases lay between the germline ends. Germline lookup yields CDR1 SEHNR and CDR2 FQNEAQ (reference sequence). This clone turned up a few times.

The sample taken for sequencing was peripheral blood. The origin of this receptor is a human donor in a cohort sampled during active COVID-19. The chain couples TRBV7-9 to TRBJ1-4; perhaps TRBD1 as D (5 bases). The CDR3 reads CASSPALRTGVEKLFF. The CDR3, as DNA: TGTGCCAGCAGCCCCGCACTGCGAACGGGGGTTGAAAAACTGTTTTTT.